Listed below are T cell receptor beta chains from one sample, sequenced in a study of OX40 agonist ivuxolimab in advanced cancers. The assay was immunoSEQ multiplex PCR, and TCRdb's table has in-frame clones only and misses some. The sample lists about 69,000 clones; approximately 80% were seen once. The specimen was CD4+ or CD8+ T cells sorted from blood, collected in a trial of the OX40 agonist ivuxolimab. The receptors derive from an adult with an advanced solid tumor such as melanoma, head and neck, liver or kidney cancer. The CDR3 runs from the conserved cysteine through the conserved F or W. The D gene is left open where the match is weak. Where a row states a size, it is once, few, many or the class of an expanded clone; other rows omit it.

V gene,D gene,J gene,clone size,CDR3 DNA,CDR3 protein
TRBV28,TRBD2,TRBJ2-1,NA,TGTGCCAGCAGTTTTCTGGGACTAGCGGGCTACAATGAGCAGTTCTTC,CASSFLGLAGYNEQFF
TRBV19,TRBD1,TRBJ1-5,NA,TGTGCCAGTACCACGGACAGGACCGGGCAGCCCCAGCATTTT,CASTTDRTGQPQHF
TRBV19,NA,TRBJ1-1,NA,TGTGCCAGTAGTAACCGCAGGGGCCGTCGGAACACTGAAGCTTTCTTT,CASSNRRGRRNTEAFF
TRBV4-1,NA,TRBJ2-3,NA,TGCGCCAGCAGCCCCCTCGCTGGGAGCACAGATACGCAGTATTTT,CASSPLAGSTDTQYF
TRBV9,NA,TRBJ1-5,NA,TGTGCCAGCAGCGCCCTAGGAAGCAATCAGCCCCAGCATTTT,CASSALGSNQPQHF
TRBV5-1,TRBD1,TRBJ1-1,once,TGCGCCAGCAGCCCAGGACAGGACTCCTTGAACACTGAAGCTTTCTTT,CASSPGQDSLNTEAFF
TRBV2,TRBD2,TRBJ2-3,NA,TGTGCCAGCAGTCCTACTAGCGTGGCAGATACGCAGTATTTT,CASSPTSVADTQYF
TRBV9,NA,TRBJ1-3,NA,TGTGCCAGCAGTCGTCAGAGGACCGGAAACACCATATATTTT,CASSRQRTGNTIYF
TRBV11-2,TRBD2,TRBJ2-1,NA,TGTGCCAGCAGCTTAGCAGCGGGAGCCTACAATGAGCAGTTCTTC,CASSLAAGAYNEQFF
TRBV7-9,NA,TRBJ2-5,NA,TGTGCCAGCAGCTTACCCGAAGAGACCCAGTACTTC,CASSLPEETQYF
TRBV6-1,NA,TRBJ1-2,NA,TGTGCCAGCAGTGACGGCAGACAATATGGCTACACCTTC,CASSDGRQYGYTF
TRBV6-1,NA,TRBJ1-1,NA,TGTGCCAGCAGTGAAGCGATGGCATATGAAGCTTTCTTT,CASSEAMAYEAFF
TRBV13,NA,TRBJ2-1,NA,TGTGCCAGCAGCTTAGTCACAGGGTATCCCTACAATGAGCAGTTCTTC,CASSLVTGYPYNEQFF
TRBV27,NA,TRBJ1-4,NA,TGTGCCAGCACTTCAGCAACTAATGAAAAACTGTTTTTT,CASTSATNEKLFF
TRBV13,NA,TRBJ2-5,once,TGTGCCAGCACGGTCCGGAGGGAGACCCAGTACTTC,CASTVRRETQYF
TRBV23-1,NA,TRBJ2-1,NA,TGCGCCAGCAGTCACATCGGAGGAATCTCCTACAATGAGCAGTTCTTC,CASSHIGGISYNEQFF
TRBV4-2,TRBD2,TRBJ2-1,few,TGTGCCAGCAGCCAAGATGGGGGGGAGTACAATGAGCAGTTCTTC,CASSQDGGEYNEQFF
TRBV5-5,TRBD2,TRBJ2-7,once,TGTGCCAGCAGCTTGGGACTAGCGGGTCCTAACTCCTACGAGCAGTACTTC,CASSLGLAGPNSYEQYF
TRBV6-1,NA,TRBJ1-1,NA,TGTGCCAGCAGTGATCGGGGGAAGGGCACTGAAGCTTTCTTT,CASSDRGKGTEAFF
TRBV5-1,NA,TRBJ2-7,NA,TGCGCCAGCAGCCCTACCCGGGACAGGAACCTCGGGAGGACCTACGAGCAGTACTTC,CASSPTRDRNLGRTYEQYF
TRBV7-6,TRBD1,TRBJ2-7,NA,TGTGCCAGCAGCTCCCAACAGGGGTACGAGCAGTACTTC,CASSSQQGYEQYF
TRBV29-1,NA,TRBJ1-4,NA,TGCAGCGCCCACAGTCCAACTAATGAAAAACTGTTTTTT,CSAHSPTNEKLFF
TRBV19,TRBD2,TRBJ2-1,NA,TGTGCCAGTAGTGTTTCCGGGACTAGCGGGTCCTACAATGAGCAGTTCTTC,CASSVSGTSGSYNEQFF
TRBV28,TRBD2,TRBJ2-3,NA,TGTGCCAGCAGTTCTAGCGGGAGGGCCGATACGCAGTATTTT,CASSSSGRADTQYF
TRBV28,NA,TRBJ1-3,NA,TGTGCCAGCAGTTTTGGGCGAAACACCATATATTTT,CASSFGRNTIYF
TRBV7-3,NA,TRBJ2-3,NA,TGTGCCAGCAGCCCGGACACAGATACGCAGTATTTT,CASSPDTDTQYF
TRBV19,NA,TRBJ1-5,NA,TGTGCCAGTAGCGAGGGGGGCATCATCAGCAATCAGCCCCAGCATTTT,CASSEGGIISNQPQHF
TRBV7-2,NA,TRBJ2-7,NA,TGTGCCAGCAGCTTAGCGCCTTCGAGCTCCTACGAGCAGTACTTC,CASSLAPSSSYEQYF
TRBV4-1,NA,TRBJ1-2,NA,TGCGCCAGCAGCCCCCCTTATTGGCTTAACTATGGCTACACCTTC,CASSPPYWLNYGYTF
TRBV30,NA,TRBJ1-3,NA,TGTGCCTGGAGAGGAGGGAAAGGTGGAAACACCATATATTTT,CAWRGGKGGNTIYF
TRBV6-6,NA,TRBJ1-5,NA,TGTGCCAGCAGTTACTCGAACCAGGGAAACAATCAGCCCCAGCATTTT,CASSYSNQGNNQPQHF
TRBV10-1,NA,TRBJ2-3,few,TGCGCCAGCAGTTTCAGAGGTGACATGCCGCAGTATTTT,CASSFRGDMPQYF
TRBV30,TRBD1,TRBJ1-1,NA,TGTGCCTGGTCCTGGGACAGGGGTTACACTGAAGCTTTCTTT,CAWSWDRGYTEAFF
TRBV4-1,NA,TRBJ1-6,NA,TGCGCCAGCAGCCAGCCATTGCGGAGGGCCGATTCACCCCTCCACTTT,CASSQPLRRADSPLHF
TRBV9,NA,TRBJ1-1,NA,TGTGCCAGCAGCACAGCAGGAAACGGACGCGAAGCTTTCTTT,CASSTAGNGREAFF
TRBV6-1,NA,TRBJ2-7,few,TGTGCCAGCAGTGTAAGTCGGTATGGAGGGCAAGGCTACGAGCAGTACTTC,CASSVSRYGGQGYEQYF
TRBV28,NA,TRBJ1-1,many,TGTGCCAGCAGTTATGGGGGGACGAACACTGAAGCTTTCTTT,CASSYGGTNTEAFF
TRBV7-9,TRBD1,TRBJ2-6,few,TGTGCCAGCAGCCCCGGGACAGGGCTCTCTGGGGCCAACGTCCTGACTTTC,CASSPGTGLSGANVLTF
TRBV4-2,TRBD1,TRBJ2-7,NA,TGTGCCAGCAGCCAAGACGGACAGGGGGCGAGGGGCGAGCAGTACTTC,CASSQDGQGARGEQYF
TRBV21-1,NA,TRBJ2-2,NA,TGTGCCAGCAGCAAACGTAAGGACTTCCCCCAGACCGGGGAGCTGTTTTTT,CASSKRKDFPQTGELFF
TRBV19,NA,TRBJ1-2,NA,TGTGCCAGTAGTATGGGTCTCGCACGCTATGGCTACACCTTC,CASSMGLARYGYTF
TRBV9,TRBD2,TRBJ2-2,NA,TGTGCCAGCAGCGTAAGCGGGGCGAACACCGGGGAGCTGTTTTTT,CASSVSGANTGELFF
TRBV2,NA,TRBJ2-7,NA,TGTGCCAGCAGTGAAGGTTGGAGAAACGAGCAGTACTTC,CASSEGWRNEQYF
TRBV11-3,NA,TRBJ1-1,NA,TGTGCCAGCAGCCGTACGAAGAACACTGAAGCTTTCTTT,CASSRTKNTEAFF
TRBV18,NA,TRBJ2-7,NA,TGTGCCAGCTCACTCGGACGGGGGAACGAGCAGTACTTC,CASSLGRGNEQYF
TRBV19,NA,TRBJ1-5,NA,TGTGCCAGTAGTAGGACAGTGTATAGCAATCAGCCCCAGCATTTT,CASSRTVYSNQPQHF
TRBV2,NA,TRBJ2-3,NA,TGTGCCAGCAGTGGTCACAACCTACACACAGATACGCAGTATTTT,CASSGHNLHTDTQYF
TRBV7-9,TRBD1,TRBJ1-2,NA,TGTGCCAGCAGCTTGGGCGGACAGGGGCAACCCTACTTC,CASSLGGQGQPYF
TRBV7-9,NA,TRBJ2-2,NA,TGTGCCAGCAGCTCCACCGACAGCCTAGGGACCGGGGAGCTGTTTTTT,CASSSTDSLGTGELFF
TRBV4-1,NA,TRBJ1-1,NA,TGCGCCAGCAGCCCCCGGACAGTCCTCGGAACTGAAGCTTTCTTT,CASSPRTVLGTEAFF
TRBV4-1,NA,TRBJ2-1,NA,TGCGCCAGCAGCGCCTATGGGCAGGGTATCGAGAATGAGCAGTTCTTC,CASSAYGQGIENEQFF
TRBV12-2,NA,TRBJ2-3,once,TGTGCAAGTCGCTTAGCGCCGGAGCGGAGAGGCACAGATACGCAGTATTTT,CASRLAPERRGTDTQYF
TRBV18,NA,TRBJ2-1,NA,TGTGCCAGCTCCCGGGTCAGCTCCTACAATGAGCAGTTCTTC,CASSRVSSYNEQFF
TRBV11-2,NA,TRBJ2-5,NA,TGTGCCAGCAGCCCAGGGGTCGGAGAGACCCAGTACTTC,CASSPGVGETQYF
TRBV7-2,NA,TRBJ2-6,NA,TGTGCCAGCAGCTTAGTAGGTCCTTCAACAAGCTCTGGGGCCAACGTCCTGACTTTC,CASSLVGPSTSSGANVLTF